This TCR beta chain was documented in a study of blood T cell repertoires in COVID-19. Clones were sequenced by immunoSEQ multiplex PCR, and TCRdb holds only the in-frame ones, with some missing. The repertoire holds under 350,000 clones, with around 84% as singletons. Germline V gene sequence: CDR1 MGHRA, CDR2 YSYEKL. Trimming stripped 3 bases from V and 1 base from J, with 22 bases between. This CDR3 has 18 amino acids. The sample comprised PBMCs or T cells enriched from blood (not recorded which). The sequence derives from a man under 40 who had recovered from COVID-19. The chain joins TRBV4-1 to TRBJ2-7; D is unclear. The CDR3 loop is CASSQIRPLPTSSYEQYF. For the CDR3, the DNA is TGCGCCAGCAGCCAGATCCGCCCCCTCCCCACGAGTTCCTACGAGCAGTACTTC.